These T cell receptor beta chains were read from a single sample in a study of shared clonotypes between healthy human individuals. Some clones are missing from TCRdb's copy, which holds only in-frame ones; the method was immunoSEQ multiplex PCR. The table includes around 2.5 million clones, 80% to 95% detected once. Material: naive CD4+ T cells from PBMCs. Every receptor here comes from a man younger than 35 in good health. Some clones in this sample may be carry-over from other donors' samples. CDR3s include the opening cysteine and the closing phenylalanine or tryptophan. The order of the fields is CDR3 protein, V gene, clone size, D gene. D genes are given only for firm matches. The size field is filled for only some rows; it gives once, few, many or a size class.

CASNQPARSRGDEQFF TRBV6-4 NA NA
CASSLRRDSYNEQFF TRBV11-2 NA NA
CASSRTGDFGYEQYF TRBV6-1 NA TRBD1
CASCKRDRNNEQFF TRBV11-2 NA TRBD1
CSVVLLVSSYNEQFF TRBV29-1 NA NA
CASSPGQGNEQYF TRBV6-6 NA TRBD1
CASSPIEQGNTEAFF TRBV18 NA NA
CASSSGGETYEQYF TRBV28 once NA
CSVEDPRGLTYEQYF TRBV29-1 once NA
CASSPHKGVTEAFF TRBV28 NA NA
CASSRGGGQGMTDTQYF TRBV28 NA TRBD1
CASSYGGSGETQYF TRBV6-6 NA TRBD2
CASRTARDNVISYEQYF TRBV28 NA NA
CASSVRSNQPQHF TRBV19 few NA
CASSRVDYGYTF TRBV28 once NA
CASSSRTGATGELFF TRBV7-3 NA TRBD1
CASSSDWKGDHEQYF TRBV6-6 NA NA
CATKGGLAPAYEQYF TRBV28 NA TRBD2
CASSLVQGGNEKLFF TRBV11-2 NA NA
CASSLGALAGGETQYF TRBV7-9 NA TRBD2
CSVGQGVMLNTEAFF TRBV29-1 NA TRBD1
CSAGRGAGYEQYF TRBV29-1 NA TRBD2
CATSRDRGLLYEQYF TRBV15 NA NA
CASSILLAGGRYEQYF TRBV7-2 NA TRBD2
CASSSSVTGLLRGYTF TRBV7-2 NA NA
CASFPGRPTYEQYF TRBV28 NA NA
CASALGGVNGYTF TRBV6-1 few NA
CASSLASWGAVPGELFF TRBV5-1 NA NA
CASSGSDRDHWGYTF TRBV6-5 NA TRBD1
CASSRDRGFYEQYF TRBV6-5 NA TRBD1
CASSRLTGGGQETQYF TRBV4-2 once TRBD1
CASSLVPGSGNTIYF TRBV5-1 NA NA
CAISRSGTANEKLFF TRBV10-3 NA TRBD1
CASSISFLFRETRKAGNEQFF TRBV19 NA TRBD2
CASSVSGGSTDTQYF TRBV9 NA TRBD2
CASSEGGNTIYF TRBV28 NA NA
CASSLGRGGETQYF TRBV7-2 NA TRBD2
CASSNKADGLFSNQPQHF TRBV21-1 NA NA
CASSRKVASTDTQYF TRBV4-1 NA NA
CASSLRGRNEKLFF TRBV28 NA NA
CASSAGGQLGETQYF TRBV7-2 NA NA
CAWGPIQETQYF TRBV30 NA NA
CASRDRDNEQFF TRBV6-5 NA NA
CASSPTGGDGYTF TRBV6-1 NA TRBD1
CASSLRRGGEGYGYTF TRBV5-6 NA NA
CASSRDRQETQYF TRBV27 few TRBD1
CASSPGRDGSYEQYF TRBV7-2 once NA
CASSLAGTGGGYTF TRBV7-9 NA TRBD1
CASSLLLMGTEAFF TRBV5-1 NA NA
CASSPGQGDEQYF TRBV28 NA TRBD1
CASGTSEALNPFF TRBV2 NA TRBD2
CASSFHNPKREGGVEQFF TRBV7-2 NA TRBD2